One and the same sample provided the 25 T cell receptor beta chains below, sequenced in a study of shared clonotypes between healthy human individuals. Selected positively for CCR7 and CD45RO-negative, naive CD8 cells excluded terminally differentiated effector memory CD45RA+ cells. TCRdb's table, derived via immunoSEQ multiplex PCR, lists solely in-frame clones and lacks some. The data contain hundreds of thousands of clones, 95% to 97% of them singletons. Sequencing was carried out using naive CD8+ T cells sorted from blood. The receptors were sampled from a woman aged 25-40 years in good health.

This chain links TRBV21-1 with TRBJ1-1. TRBV21-1 is reported as a pseudogene. The CDR3 runs to 12 residues. The CDR3 DNA follows: TGTGCCAGCAGCACCGCGCACACTGAAGCTTTCTTT. This encodes CASSTAHTEAFF.

CDR3 region: CASSQRGWAQPMNTEAFF. The CDR3 nucleotides are TGCGCCAGCAGCCAAAGAGGGTGGGCACAGCCGATGAACACTGAAGCTTTCTTT. V is TRBV4-1 and J is TRBJ1-1; D unresolved. Trimming took 2 bases from V and 0 from J, leaving 19 bases between them. The CDR3 totals 18 residues. CDR1 is MGHRA, CDR2 YSYEKL, per germline.

V gene TRBV6-1 combines with J gene TRBJ1-3; D not certain. Trimming took 3 bases from V and 2 from J, leaving 11 bases between them. The germline gives CDR1 MNHNS, CDR2 SASEGT. The CDR3 covers 15 residues. The CDR3: CASSDRRTAGNTIYF. The DNA of the CDR3 is TGTGCCAGCAGTGATCGAAGAACGGCTGGAAACACCATATATTTT.

The chain employs TRBV27 and TRBJ2-5; 14 bases match TRBD2. The CDR3 consists of 15 residues. After removal of 5 bases from V and 11 bases from J, the junction contained 10 bases not matched to a gene. Per germline, CDR1 MNHEY and CDR2 SMNVEV (reference sequence). The CDR3 nucleotides are TGTGCCAGCAGTCCAGGGACTAGCGGGAGAGTTGAGCAGTACTTC. This codes for CASSPGTSGRVEQYF.

The chain carries TRBV14 and TRBJ2-4; tentative D call: TRBD2 (6 bases). Trimming took off 1 base at V and 6 bases at J, with 13 bases between the two ends. The CDR3 sequence is 15 residues long. Looked up from germline, CDR1 is SGHDN and CDR2 is FVKESK. CDR3: CASSQVRGTVNIQYF. CDR3 nucleotide sequence: TGTGCCAGCAGCCAAGTCCGGGGGACGGTAAACATTCAGTACTTC.

This clone has just one count. The gene calls are TRBV27 and TRBJ2-7; TRBD2 matches at 10 bases. The CDR3 is 12 residues long. V dropped 9 bases and J dropped 3; count of bases not matched to a gene: 2. CDR1 is MNHEY, CDR2 SMNVEV, per germline (reference sequence). CDR3 DNA sequence: TGTGCCAGTGGACTAGCGGTCTACGAGCAGTACTTC. Residues: CASGLAVYEQYF.

The chain has TRBV4-1 and TRBJ2-1; the D gene is possibly TRBD2 (6 bases). This CDR3 contains 15 residues. Trimming shortened V by 0 bases and J by 15 bases, and 21 bases separated the two germline ends. Germline lookup yields CDR1 MGHRA and CDR2 YSYEKL. The CDR3 region has the DNA TGCGCCAGCAGCCAAGAGGGCACTAGCACTAGGGGTAGGTTCTTC. Amino acids: CASSQEGTSTRGRFF.

The chain couples TRBV2 to TRBJ2-3; D unclear. Trimming removed 11 bases from V and 1 base from J, with 19 bases in between. The CDR3 sequence is 15 residues long. CDR1 is SNHLY and CDR2 is FYNNEI in the germline V gene. In DNA, the CDR3 is TGTGCCTGCAACACCCCCAGGTTCGGCACAGATACGCAGTATTTT. As protein: CACNTPRFGTDTQYF.

V gene TRBV7-8 combines with J gene TRBJ1-2; D call uncertain. V dropped 1 base and J dropped 4 bases, with 22 bases sitting between them. Looked up from germline, CDR1 is SGHVS and CDR2 is FQNEAQ. CDR3 size: 18 residues. The chain's CDR3 is CASSLGGGTRPILYGYTF. CDR3 nucleotide sequence: TGTGCCAGCAGCTTAGGAGGCGGAACTCGCCCTATCCTCTATGGCTACACCTTC.

The rearrangement joins TRBV27 to TRBJ2-7; the D is unclear. Per germline, CDR1 MNHEY and CDR2 SMNVEV (reference sequence). Deletions cut 1 base from V and 1 base from J, with 8 bases between. CDR3 length: 14 residues. The DNA of the CDR3 is TGTGCCAGCAGTTTATACGACCGATCCTACGAGCAGTACTTC. This encodes CASSLYDRSYEQYF.

The gene calls are TRBV7-9 and TRBJ1-1; no clear D gene. The V and J ends lost 0 bases and 0 bases respectively, with 8 bases between them. Per germline, CDR1 SEHNR and CDR2 FQNEAQ (reference sequence). This CDR3 spans 15 amino acids. Here the CDR3 reads CASSLAQDLNTEAFF. CDR3 DNA sequence: TGTGCCAGCAGCTTAGCGCAGGATCTGAACACTGAAGCTTTCTTT.

V is TRBV7-7 and J is TRBJ2-1; TRBD2 is a possible D gene (6 bases). Germline V lookup: CDR1 SSHAT, CDR2 FNYEAQ (reference sequence). The CDR3 length is 16 residues. V was cut by 3 bases and J by 0 bases, with 12 bases left in between. The chain's CDR3 is CASSFDETSSYNEQFF. Written as DNA, the CDR3 is TGTGCCAGCAGCTTTGATGAGACTAGCTCCTACAATGAGCAGTTCTTC. The variable domain in full, completed from reference TRBV7-7 and TRBJ2-1, reads GAGVSQSPRYKVTKRGQDVTLRCDPISSHATLYWYQQALGQGPEFLTYFNYEAQPDKSGLPSDRFSAERPEGSISTLTIQRTEQRDSAMYRCASSFDETSSYNEQFFGPGTRLTVL.

The rearrangement links TRBV4-1 to TRBJ2-7; TRBD2 aligns across 13 bases. CDR3 size: 15 residues. V shed 3 bases and J 3 bases; nucleotides not matched to a gene: 2. Looked up from germline, CDR1 is MGHRA and CDR2 is YSYEKL. CDR3 bases: TGCGCCAGCAGCCAGTGGACTAGCGGGAGCTACGAGCAGTACTTC. Residues: CASSQWTSGSYEQYF.

The gene calls are TRBV7-6 and TRBJ1-3; maybe TRBD1 (6 bases). CDR1 is SGHVS and CDR2 is FNYEAQ in the germline V gene. Trimming shortened V by 5 bases and J by 2 bases, and 10 bases separated the two germline ends. This CDR3 contains 14 residues. The CDR3 coding sequence is TGTGCCAGCAGCATACAGGGCCCTGGAAACACCATATATTTT. It codes for CASSIQGPGNTIYF.

The chain uses TRBV29-1 and TRBJ2-7; D gene ambiguous. The CDR3 loop spans 12 amino acids. The V and J ends lost 1 base and 5 bases respectively, with 9 bases between them. CDR1 SQVTM and CDR2 ANQGSEA come from the germline V gene. CDR3 residues: CSVEVRLDEQYF. Written as DNA, the CDR3 is TGCAGCGTTGAAGTGAGGCTTGACGAGCAGTACTTC.

The rearrangement uses TRBV29-1 and TRBJ1-2; no firm D call. The CDR3 is 13 residues long. V lost 4 bases, J lost 2 bases, and 11 bases lay in between. The V gene's germline CDR1 is SQVTM and CDR2 ANQGSEA. In DNA, the CDR3 is TGCAGCGTTGGGGCGGGCCCCAACTATGGCTACACCTTC. This sequence encodes CSVGAGPNYGYTF.

This clone has just a few counts. V usage is TRBV5-6 and J usage is TRBJ1-1, with TRBD1 identical over 7 bases. The CDR3 has 12 residues. Germline CDR1 is SGHDT and CDR2 is YYEEEE. V dropped 4 bases and J dropped 7; count of bases not matched to a gene: 4. The CDR3 is CASSLGDSEAFF. CDR3 bases: TGTGCCAGCAGCCTTGGGGACAGTGAAGCTTTCTTT. Full variable domain (rest looked up from reference TRBV5-6 and TRBJ1-1): DAGVTQSPTHLIKTRGQQVTLRCSPKSGHDTVSWYQQALGQGPQFIFQYYEEEERQRGNFPDRFSGHQFPNYSSELNVNALLLGDSALYLCASSLGDSEAFFGQGTRLTVV.

The rearrangement links TRBV4-2 to TRBJ2-3; possible D gene TRBD2, 6 bases. The CDR3 extends over 14 amino acids. V was cut by 3 bases and J by 2 bases, with 9 bases left in between. CDR1 LGHNA and CDR2 YNFKEQ come from the germline V gene. DNA for the CDR3: TGTGCCAGCAGCCAGGGGACTTACACAGATACGCAGTATTTT. This encodes CASSQGTYTDTQYF.

This sequence joins TRBV6-1 and TRBJ2-1; D perhaps matches TRBD2 (5 bases). This CDR3 is built from 13 residues. CDR1 is MNHNS, CDR2 SASEGT, per germline. V was clipped by 7 bases and J by 6 bases, with 13 bases between them. CDR3 sequence (DNA): TGTGCCAGCACGAGGGAGCGGACCAATGAGCAGTTCTTC. It codes for CASTRERTNEQFF.

This chain connects TRBV9 to TRBJ2-6; D gene ambiguous. Germline V lookup: CDR1 SGDLS, CDR2 YYNGEE. The CDR3 totals 17 residues. Trimming took 1 base from V and 0 from J, leaving 11 bases between them. The CDR3 here is CASSVPGANSGANVLTF. Here the CDR3 DNA reads TGTGCCAGCAGCGTACCAGGCGCTAACTCTGGGGCCAACGTCCTGACTTTC.

The chain couples TRBV28 to TRBJ2-3, with D perhaps given as TRBD1 or TRBD2 (6 bases each). Between the trimmed V and J ends, which lost 5 bases and 0 bases, there was a span of 24 bases. Germline V gene data show CDR1 as MDHEN and CDR2 as SYDVKM. CDR3 length equals 19 residues. This CDR3 is CASSHGGGQIERSTDTQYF. DNA for the CDR3: TGTGCCAGCAGTCACGGAGGGGGGCAAATAGAGAGAAGCACAGATACGCAGTATTTT.

The chain couples TRBV20-1 to TRBJ2-7; a weak D match, TRBD1 (5 bases). Trimming removed 3 bases from V and 5 bases from J, with 8 bases in between. Germline CDR1 reads DFQATT; CDR2 reads SNEGSKA (reference sequence). The CDR3 is 11 residues long. The CDR3 spells CSARARDEQYF. CDR3 in DNA: TGCAGTGCTAGGGCCAGGGACGAGCAGTACTTC.

As concerns this clone: Other DNA variants within this sample encode the same CDR3. The V and J genes are TRBV5-6 and TRBJ1-2, with TRBD1 as a possible D gene (6 bases). CDR1 and CDR2 (germline): SGHDT, YYEEEE. The CDR3 has 13 residues. V was cut by 0 bases and J by 8 bases, with 11 bases left in between. The CDR3 sequence: CASSLAGGDGYTF. As DNA, the CDR3 is TGTGCCAGCAGCTTGGCGGGGGGCGACGGCTACACCTTC. Full variable domain (missing parts from reference TRBV5-6 and TRBJ1-2): DAGVTQSPTHLIKTRGQQVTLRCSPKSGHDTVSWYQQALGQGPQFIFQYYEEEERQRGNFPDRFSGHQFPNYSSELNVNALLLGDSALYLCASSLAGGDGYTFGSGTRLTVV.

In this sample, this clone turned up once. This chain links TRBV5-1 with TRBJ2-5, with D possibly called TRBD1 or TRBD2 (7 bases each). Per the germline V gene, CDR1 is SGHRS and CDR2 is YFSETQ. The CDR3 is 16 amino acids. The V and J ends lost 6 bases and 0 bases respectively, with 18 bases between them. This chain's CDR3 is CASNPSQGGYQETQYF. The CDR3 DNA reads TGCGCCAGCAACCCAAGCCAGGGGGGGTACCAAGAGACCCAGTACTTC. The whole variable domain, filled in from reference TRBV5-1 and TRBJ2-5, reads KAGVTQTPRYLIKTRGQQVTLSCSPISGHRSVSWYQQTPGQGLQFLFEYFSETQRNKGNFPGRFSGRQFSNSRSEMNVSTLELGDSALYLCASNPSQGGYQETQYFGPGTRLLVL.

The rearrangement joins TRBV5-4 to TRBJ2-7; no firm D call. Between the trimmed V and J ends, which lost 0 bases and 0 bases, there was a span of 4 bases. The V gene's germline CDR1 is SGHNT and CDR2 YYREEE (reference sequence). The CDR3 sequence is 13 residues long. The CDR3 reads CASSLEDSYEQYF. The CDR3 DNA reads as TGTGCCAGCAGCTTGGAAGACTCCTACGAGCAGTACTTC.